The sequence of this T cell receptor (beta chain) was determined in a study of shared clonotypes between healthy human individuals. Broader study findings: An expected dependence of interdonor clonotype sharing on sequencing depth was noted.

Unsorted PBMC replicate PCRs used roughly 300 ng DNA, around 30,000 T cell genomes. Authors' data handling: Filtering was not the same, since immunoSEQ gave junction-only sequences without quality scores. Here immunoSEQ multiplex PCR was the method, and the copy in TCRdb shows in-frame clones only, minus some. Clonal size and the V and J genes are those of that table, whereas D and trimming came from the DNA. This table holds some 92,000 clones, about 45% found once. Each donor was a Caucasian adult residing in Nashville, Tennessee. CDR3 length: 16 amino acids. CDR1 MNHNY and CDR2 SVGAGI come from the germline V gene (reference sequence). V shed 4 bases, J shed 2 bases, and the junction held 5 bases outside the gene matches. This clone was detected ten times or more. Its target is unknown.

This sequence originates from a woman in her thirties or forties in good health. Some clones in this sample may be carry-over from other donors' samples. The chain carries TRBV6-6 and TRBJ1-4; 9 bases are shared with TRBD1. What was sequenced was PBMCs. CDR3 in amino acids: CASSFGTGRTNEKLFF. The CDR3 DNA is TGTGCCAGCAGTTTTGGGACAGGGAGGACTAATGAAAAACTGTTTTTT.